This T cell receptor (beta chain) appears in the sequencing data of a study of T cell responses to AZD1222 COVID-19 vaccine (TCRdb year 2021). Regarding the study in general: TCR sequencing covered roughly 230 trial participants: some 210 given two doses of AZD1222 and 26 given two doses of MenACWY control vaccine. Trial participants were enrolled by age into 18-55, 56-69 and 70-plus year subgroups, with about 150, 27 and 61 TCR-sequenced participants respectively. Points the paper makes about the study in general: Because no samples from the day 14 peak response were available, repertoires could be characterized only after the peak T cell response. Conclusions about previously exposed vaccinees were limited because only a handful of AZD1222 recipients were SARS-CoV-2 seropositive at baseline. Vaccine-associated CD4 TCRs spanned the whole spike protein, with dominant responses in regions 160-218 and 743-854. Participants were mostly white British, with more females than males. The authors suggested clonal diversity may have been underestimated. Reportedly, almost half of the unique spike-specific TCRs recognized epitopes lying outside the regions that are mutated in the B.1.351 and B.1.1.7 variants. In the small 56-69-year group, the increase in depth fell short of significance, most likely because of low power. After two AZD1222 doses, spike-specific TCR breadth and depth were significantly higher than at day 0 and than in MenACWY recipients.

What this sample's time point label stands for: about 28 days (+/-7) after the second vaccine dose. Because spike-specific TCR depth and breadth did not differ between the two schedules, AZD1222 recipients who got a second dose at roughly 4 weeks were pooled with those who got a second dose at roughly 12 weeks. The vaccinee samples were drawn from two UK trials, COV001 and COV002, one of which was a single-blind randomized controlled phase 2/3 trial testing AZD1222 (ChAdOx1 nCoV-19) in healthy adults. For TCRbeta chain sequencing, PBMC samples from trial participants were taken at day 0 and at day 28 after the second dose. The CDR3 regions of human TCRbeta chains were analyzed by immunosequencing. In the source study's methods: TCRs in the repertoires were compared against a reference library of SARS-CoV-2-specific TCRs that had been generated with the MIRA antigen-specificity platform. Breadth meant the fraction of unique TCRs that were SARS-CoV-2-associated, whereas depth meant the fraction of total T cells that were SARS-CoV-2-associated. Using the MIRA data, every spike-specific TCR was mapped to the spike region that the TCR reacted to and assigned to either a CD4 or a CD8 class. Log10-transformed breadth and depth values were compared by one-way ANOVA with Sidak's multiple comparisons tests. TCRdb carries this immuneACCESS record with in-frame sequences only. Its versions omit some clonotypes, under half of them owing to an unresolved V gene in the studies checked, with the rest unexplained. V, J and clone size are those of that table, while D and trimming were read from the DNA. The sample includes tens of thousands of clones, with roughly 91% observed a single time. The ten most abundant clones make up about 5% of the sample.

Comment on this clone: Its binding antigen is unknown. No much larger clone is present one base from it, and per-base qualities are unavailable.

Reading the germline V gene (reference sequence) gives CDR1 GTSNPN and CDR2 SVGIG. Measured from the cysteine to the phenylalanine, the CDR3 is 13 residues long. Only the CDR3 DNA is retained, 39 bases long and in frame from the first base. V loses 1 base of germline sequence and J loses 9 bases, and the interval between the two ends is 13 bases. This specimen consisted of peripheral blood, obtained 28 days after the second AZD1222 dose. The receptor chain draws on TRBV30 and TRBJ2-1; the D gene is perhaps TRBD2, from 6 matching bases. This TCR came from an adult who received the AZD1222 COVID-19 vaccine. The DNA sequence follows: TGTGCCTGGAGTGGCAGGGAACTAGCTGAGCAGTTCTTC. Its amino acids are CAWSGRELAEQFF.